The 9 T cell receptor beta chains listed next were all sequenced from one sample in a study of T cells in women clearing cervical HPV infection. Profiled with immunoSEQ multiplex PCR; TCRdb holds only in-frame clones, not every one. This sample contains around 30,000 clones. The sequencing sample was made of blood buffy coat. The receptor set was obtained from a woman between 18 and 75 years old with a cervical HPV16 infection that either progressed to CIN3+ or cleared (not recorded which).

Regarding this clone: The CDR3 goes on 3 residues after the read ends, and that part is filled in from the germline J gene. The rearrangement joins TRBV20-1 to TRBJ2-6; D gene uncertain. Deletions cut 6 bases from V and 0 bases from J, with 12 bases between. The CDR3 loop spans 15 amino acids. Germline CDR1 is DFQATT and CDR2 is SNEGSKA (reference sequence). CDR3 region: CSAALRGSGANVLTF. The covered CDR3 bases are TGCAGTGCCGCTCTTCGCGGCTCTGGGGCCAACGTC.

On this clone: Sequencing ends 3 residues short of the CDR3 end; the germline J gene provides the rest. The chain couples TRBV27 to TRBJ1-2; 8 nucleotides align to TRBD1. This CDR3 contains 12 residues. In germline, CDR1 is MNHEY, CDR2 SMNVEV (reference sequence). Partial CDR3 DNA: TGTGCCAGCAGTCCAGGGGGCTACGGC. Its translation: CASSPGGYG. The complete CDR3 protein is CASSPGGYGYTF.

Of note for this clone: The read terminates 3 residues ahead of where the CDR3 ends, so the germline J gene completes it. At the DNA level, this CDR3 is encoded by other sequences in the same sample as well. The J gene is TRBJ2-3, the V gene TRBV7-3; D may be TRBD1 (6 bases). Germline CDR1 and CDR2: SGHTA and FQGTGA. The CDR3 runs 15 residues. CDR3 protein: CASSLGGGSEETQYF. CDR3 DNA, as far as it was read: TGTGCCAGCAGCTTAGGGGGCGGGTCTGAAGAGACG.

As to this clone: The read halts 3 residues ahead of the CDR3 end, with the missing end drawn from the germline J gene. The V call is TRBV27, the J call TRBJ1-6; tentative D call: TRBD1 (6 bases). Trimming stripped 4 bases from V and 1 base from J, with 8 bases between. Germline lookup yields CDR1 MNHEY and CDR2 SMNVEV (reference sequence). The CDR3 spans 15 residues. The CDR3 sequence is CASSSTGSYNSPLHF. Partial CDR3 DNA: TGTGCCAGCAGTTCTACAGGGTCCTATAATTCACCC.

As to this clone: The CDR3 is cut off 3 residues early in the read; its end comes from the germline J gene. The J gene is TRBJ2-1, the V gene TRBV2, with D possibly matching TRBD1 (6 bases). Between the trimmed V and J ends, which lost 6 bases and 0 bases, there was a span of 12 bases. The CDR3 has 15 residues. The germline V gene has CDR1 SNHLY and CDR2 FYNNEI. The CDR3 here is CASSPDRDSYNEQFF. The covered CDR3 bases are TGTGCCAGCAGCCCGGACAGAGACTCCTACAATGAG.

Regarding this clone: The missing CDR3 end, 3 residues past where the read stops, is filled in from the germline J gene. The chain recombines TRBV20-1 with TRBJ2-1, with 8 bases aligning to TRBD2. V was clipped by 3 bases and J by 2 bases; unmatched bases: 6. This CDR3 region has 15 residues. Germline loops: CDR1 DFQATT, CDR2 SNEGSKA (reference sequence). Here the CDR3 reads CSARDSLAAYNEQFF. The CDR3 DNA, read in part, is TGCAGTGCTAGGGACTCACTAGCGGCCTACAATGAG.

To note about this clone: The read finishes 3 residues shy of the CDR3 end, and the germline J gene is used to complete it. V usage is TRBV5-1 and J usage is TRBJ2-3; TRBD2 aligns across 11 bases. The V gene's germline CDR1 is SGHRS and CDR2 YFSETQ. This CDR3 has 17 amino acids. Losses at the gene ends were 2 bases for V and 2 bases for J; bases not matched to a gene: 7. Incomplete CDR3 DNA: TGCGCCAGCAGCTTACCGCTAGCGGGGGGTCTCACAGATACG. It specifies CASSLPLAGGLTDT. The entire CDR3 is CASSLPLAGGLTDTQYF.

To note about this clone: The read falls 3 residues short of the CDR3 end, and the missing part is taken from the germline J gene. This chain joins TRBV11-2 and TRBJ2-5; no firm D call. V was pared by 2 bases and J by 3 bases, with 7 bases between. Germline V CDR1 and CDR2: SGHAT, FQNNGV. The CDR3 contains 13 residues. The CDR3 region is CASSLKIEETQYF. The CDR3 bases that were read are TGTGCCAGCAGCTTAAAAATCGAAGAGACC. Full variable domain (remainder filled in from reference TRBV11-2 and TRBJ2-5): EAGVAQSPRYKIIEKRQSVAFWCNPISGHATLYWYQQILGQGPKLLIQFQNNGVVDDSQLPKDRFSAERLKGVDSTLKIQPAKLEDSAVYLCASSLKIEETQYFGPGTRLLVL.

Turning to this clone: The sequence runs out 3 residues before the end of the CDR3; the remainder is reconstructed from the germline J gene. The rearrangement uses TRBV5-1 and TRBJ1-2; D remains ambiguous. There are 15 residues in the CDR3. Germline values: CDR1 SGHRS, CDR2 YFSETQ. CDR3 protein: CASSLNRGVADTYTF. CDR3 DNA (partial): TGCGCCAGCAGCTTGAATCGCGGGGTAGCAGATACC.